The rows below give T cell receptor beta chains drawn from one sample of a study of T cell repertoires in cytomegalovirus infection. The antigens these receptors bind are not known. TCRdb analysed the reads with MiXCR anew, one entry per CDR3 protein. The table shows about 100,000 distinct CDR3 sequences, with over 40% occurring only once. Here the sequenced sample was CD8+ T cells from cultured PBMCs, taken from culture after CMV antigen stimulation. Receptors originate from a human donor in good health (CMV status not recorded). Some clones in this sample may be carry-over from other donors' samples. The CDR3 runs from the conserved cysteine through the conserved F or W. The D gene is left open where the match is weak. Clone size is stated in some rows and not others, as once, few, many or a class when expanded.

j_gene: TRBJ1-1; abundance: .; len: 12; v_gene: TRBV28; d_gene: .; CDR3aa: CASNRVDTEAFF; CDR3nt: TGTGCCAGCAACAGGGTTGACACTGAAGCTTTCTTT
j_gene: TRBJ1-1; abundance: many; len: 13; v_gene: TRBV7-6; d_gene: .; CDR3aa: CASSLSENTEAFF; CDR3nt: TGTGCCAGCAGCTTATCCGAGAACACTGAAGCTTTCTTT
j_gene: TRBJ2-1; abundance: many; len: 12; v_gene: TRBV29-1; d_gene: .; CDR3aa: CSVGPGDDEQFF; CDR3nt: TGCAGCGTGGGGCCGGGAGACGATGAGCAGTTCTTC
j_gene: TRBJ2-5; abundance: few; len: 15; v_gene: TRBV7-2; d_gene: .; CDR3aa: CASSPLWGVQETQYF; CDR3nt: TGTGCCAGCAGCCCCTTGTGGGGGGTACAAGAGACCCAGTACTTC
j_gene: TRBJ2-7; abundance: .; len: 14; v_gene: TRBV27; d_gene: .; CDR3aa: CASHSPGDLYEQYF; CDR3nt: TGTGCCAGCCACTCCCCAGGGGACCTCTACGAGCAGTACTTC
j_gene: TRBJ2-3; abundance: .; len: 14; v_gene: TRBV12-3/TRBV12-4; d_gene: TRBD1; CDR3aa: CASSGGQGSYTQYF; CDR3nt: TGTGCCAGCAGTGGGGGACAGGGGTCGTATACGCAGTATTTT
j_gene: TRBJ1-1; abundance: many; len: 16; v_gene: TRBV4-1; d_gene: .; CDR3aa: CASSQDRSTMNTEAFF; CDR3nt: TGCGCCAGCAGCCAAGATCGGTCAACCATGAACACTGAAGCTTTCTTT
j_gene: TRBJ1-3; abundance: many; len: 17; v_gene: TRBV4-2; d_gene: TRBD1; CDR3aa: CASSQALGQDSGNTIYF; CDR3nt: TGTGCCAGCAGCCAAGCCCTGGGACAGGACTCTGGAAACACCATATATTTT
j_gene: TRBJ1-1; abundance: .; len: 16; v_gene: TRBV7-9; d_gene: .; CDR3aa: CASSSSPAGVNTEAFF; CDR3nt: TGTGCCAGCAGCTCCTCTCCAGCAGGCGTGAACACTGAAGCTTTCTTT
j_gene: TRBJ1-5; abundance: few; len: 16; v_gene: TRBV27; d_gene: .; CDR3aa: CASSLLGARSNQPQHF; CDR3nt: TGTGCCAGCAGTTTATTGGGGGCTCGGAGCAATCAGCCCCAGCATTTT
j_gene: TRBJ1-4; abundance: .; len: 15; v_gene: TRBV7-6; d_gene: .; CDR3aa: CASSEGRSLGEKLFF; CDR3nt: TGTGCCAGCAGCGAAGGCCGAAGCCTCGGTGAAAAACTGTTTTTT
j_gene: TRBJ2-3; abundance: once; len: 16; v_gene: TRBV7-9; d_gene: .; CDR3aa: CASSLAPGTGTDTQYF; CDR3nt: TGTGCCAGCAGCTTAGCTCCCGGGACTGGCACAGATACGCAGTATTTT
j_gene: TRBJ2-2; abundance: once; len: 15; v_gene: TRBV27; d_gene: .; CDR3aa: CASSSGLYYTGELFF; CDR3nt: TGTGCCAGCAGTTCGGGACTCTACTACACCGGGGAGCTGTTTTTT